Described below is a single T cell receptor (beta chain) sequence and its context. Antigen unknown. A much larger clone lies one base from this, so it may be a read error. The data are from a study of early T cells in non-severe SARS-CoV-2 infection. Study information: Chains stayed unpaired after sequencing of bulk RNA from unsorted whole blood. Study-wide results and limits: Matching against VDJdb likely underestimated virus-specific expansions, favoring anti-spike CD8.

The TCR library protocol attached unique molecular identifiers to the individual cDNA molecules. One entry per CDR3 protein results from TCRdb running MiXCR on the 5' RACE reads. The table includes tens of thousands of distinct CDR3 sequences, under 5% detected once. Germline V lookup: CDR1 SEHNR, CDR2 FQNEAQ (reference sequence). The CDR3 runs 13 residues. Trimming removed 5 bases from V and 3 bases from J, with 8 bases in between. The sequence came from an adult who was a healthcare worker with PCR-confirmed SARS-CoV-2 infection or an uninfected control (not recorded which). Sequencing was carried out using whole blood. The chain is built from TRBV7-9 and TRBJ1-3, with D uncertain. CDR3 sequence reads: CASSLAVGNTIYF. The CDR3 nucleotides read TGTGCCAGCAGCCTGGCCGTTGGAAACACCATATATTTT.